The subject of this entry is one TCR beta chain. The antigen is not known. This sample is part of a study of T cells in Graves' hyperthyroidism and ophthalmopathy. Study-wide results and limits: For ophthalmopathy, model prediction preceded onset by a median about 6.2 months.

The CDR3 extends over 15 amino acids. Germline CDR1 is PRHDT and CDR2 is FYEKMQ (reference sequence). With V trimmed by 3 bases and J by 9 bases, 11 bases remained unmatched. It was RNA transcripts that yielded the amplified TCR beta CDR3 regions. First-round RT-PCR of the TCR CDR3 relied on the HTBI primer set. Each CDR3 protein gets one entry after TCRdb re-called the multiplex PCR reads with MiXCR. The repertoire holds about 740,000 distinct CDR3 sequences, with 13% to 15% as singletons. Patients having uncontrolled infection, another autoimmune disease, pregnancy or lactation were not included. Fresh peripheral blood, around 9.3 ml of it, supplied the PBMCs.

The sample was blood. The J gene is TRBJ2-7, the V gene TRBV13; 10 bases fit TRBD2. The clonotype was recovered from a woman aged 18-29 years with Graves' hyperthyroidism. In DNA, the CDR3 is TGTGCCAGCAGCTTGGTAGCGGGAGGCTCTACCGGGCAGTACTTC. Its protein is CASSLVAGGSTGQYF.